The source of this T cell receptor beta chain is a study of blood T cell repertoires in COVID-19. At the level of the study: Sources were T cells, B-cell-depleted T cells, or PBMCs; the material itself was cDNA or gDNA.

Germline CDR1 SGHAT, CDR2 FQNNGV. The V gene lost 7 bases and the J gene lost 8 bases, with 23 bases spanning the gap. The CDR3 consists of 16 residues. Under the authors' procedure: Amplification from reference gene primers served as the basis for estimated nucleated cell counts. The protocol was immunoSEQ multiplex PCR, while the TCRdb copy is restricted to in-frame clones and leaves out a portion. V and J calls and clone size are given by that table; D and trimming were obtained from the DNA. The sample contains about 200,000 clones, approximately 84% of which appear only once. This clone was observed once.

The V gene is TRBV11-2, the J gene TRBJ1-4, with D possibly TRBD1 on 5 matching bases. The clonotype originates from a woman of 80 years or more with acute or convalescent COVID-19. The specimen was peripheral blood. CDR3 amino acids: CASTPGGGWSSEKLFF. The CDR3 DNA reads TGTGCCAGCACCCCCGGGGGGGGTTGGAGTTCCGAAAAACTGTTTTTT. Combining the CDR3 with reference TRBV11-2 and TRBJ1-4 gives the whole variable domain EAGVAQSPRYKIIEKRQSVAFWCNPISGHATLYWYQQILGQGPKLLIQFQNNGVVDDSQLPKDRFSAERLKGVDSTLKIQPAKLEDSAVYLCASTPGGGWSSEKLFFGSGTQLSVL.